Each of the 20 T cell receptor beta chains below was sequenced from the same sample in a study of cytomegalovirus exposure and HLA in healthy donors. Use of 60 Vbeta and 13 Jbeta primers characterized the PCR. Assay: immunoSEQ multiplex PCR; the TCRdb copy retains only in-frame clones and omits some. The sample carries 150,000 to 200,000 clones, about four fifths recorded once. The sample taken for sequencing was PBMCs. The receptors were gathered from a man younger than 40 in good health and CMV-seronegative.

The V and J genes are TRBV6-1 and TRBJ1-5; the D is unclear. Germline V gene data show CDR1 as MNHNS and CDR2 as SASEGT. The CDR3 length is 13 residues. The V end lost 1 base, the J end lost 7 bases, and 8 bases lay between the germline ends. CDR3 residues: CASSEGRGQPQHF. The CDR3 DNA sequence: TGTGCCAGCAGTGAAGGAAGAGGCCAGCCCCAGCATTTT.

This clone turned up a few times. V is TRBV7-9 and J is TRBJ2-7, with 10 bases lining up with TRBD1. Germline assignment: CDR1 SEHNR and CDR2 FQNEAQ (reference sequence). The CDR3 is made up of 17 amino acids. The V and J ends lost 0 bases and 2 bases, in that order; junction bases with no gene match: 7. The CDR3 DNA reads TGTGCCAGCAGCTTAGCGCTGGACAGGGGGATAACCTACGAGCAGTACTTC. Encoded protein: CASSLALDRGITYEQYF.

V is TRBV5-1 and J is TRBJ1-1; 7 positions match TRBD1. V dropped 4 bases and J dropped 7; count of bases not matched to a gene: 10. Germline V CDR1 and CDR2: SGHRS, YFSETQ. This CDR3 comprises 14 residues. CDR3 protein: CASSPRTGIDEAFF. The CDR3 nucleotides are TGCGCCAGCAGCCCCCGGACAGGTATAGATGAAGCTTTCTTT.

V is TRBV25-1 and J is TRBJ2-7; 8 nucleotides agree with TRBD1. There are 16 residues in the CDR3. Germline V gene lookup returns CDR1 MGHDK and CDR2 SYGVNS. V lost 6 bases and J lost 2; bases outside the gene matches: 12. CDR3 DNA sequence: TGTGCCAGCAGCGCCCGGACAGGGAGGTCCCCCTACGAGCAGTACTTC. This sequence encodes CASSARTGRSPYEQYF.

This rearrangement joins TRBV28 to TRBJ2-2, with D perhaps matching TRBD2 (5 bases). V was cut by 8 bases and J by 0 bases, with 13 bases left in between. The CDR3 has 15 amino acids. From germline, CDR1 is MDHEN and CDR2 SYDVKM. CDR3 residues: CASRRGITNTGELFF. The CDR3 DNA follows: TGTGCCAGCCGTAGAGGGATTACGAACACCGGGGAGCTGTTTTTT.

In DNA form, the CDR3 reads TGTGCCAGCAGCGGGTATAATTCACCCCTCCACTTT. As protein: CASSGYNSPLHF. The chain is built from TRBV6-5 and TRBJ1-6; no clear D gene. The germline V gene encodes CDR1 MNHEY and CDR2 SVGAGI. The V end lost 6 bases, the J end lost 4 bases, and 4 bases lay between the germline ends. The CDR3 extends over 12 amino acids.

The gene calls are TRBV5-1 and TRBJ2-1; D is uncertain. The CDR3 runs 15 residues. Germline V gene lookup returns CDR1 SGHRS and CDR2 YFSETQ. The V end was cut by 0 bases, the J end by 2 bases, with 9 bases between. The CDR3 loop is CASSLVSEAYNEQFF. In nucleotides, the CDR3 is TGCGCCAGCAGCTTGGTATCCGAGGCCTACAATGAGCAGTTCTTC.

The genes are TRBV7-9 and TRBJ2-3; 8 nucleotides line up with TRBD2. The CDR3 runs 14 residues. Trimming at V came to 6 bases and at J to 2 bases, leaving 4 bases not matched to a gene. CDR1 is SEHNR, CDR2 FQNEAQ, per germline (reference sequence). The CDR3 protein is CASSRGLDTDTQYF. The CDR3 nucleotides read TGTGCCAGCAGTCGGGGACTAGACACAGATACGCAGTATTTT.

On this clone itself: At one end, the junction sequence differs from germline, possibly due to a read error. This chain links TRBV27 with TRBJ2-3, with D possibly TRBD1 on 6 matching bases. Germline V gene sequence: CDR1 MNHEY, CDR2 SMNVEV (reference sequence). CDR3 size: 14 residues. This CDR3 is CASSLTAGAPPRDF. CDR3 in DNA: TGTGCCAGCAGTTTAACGGCAGGGGCCCCTCCAAGGGATTTT.

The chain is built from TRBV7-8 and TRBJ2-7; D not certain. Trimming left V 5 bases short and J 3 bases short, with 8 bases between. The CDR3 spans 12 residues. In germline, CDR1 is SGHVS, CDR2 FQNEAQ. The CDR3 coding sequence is TGTGCCAGCAGCCCCGACAACTACGAGCAGTACTTC. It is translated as CASSPDNYEQYF.

In DNA form, the CDR3 reads TGTGCCAGCAGTCGACTAGCGGGACTTCAGGAGACCCAGTACTTC. Protein: CASSRLAGLQETQYF. The rearrangement uses TRBV28 and TRBJ2-5, with 11 bases that match TRBD2. The V gene's germline CDR1 is MDHEN and CDR2 SYDVKM. The CDR3 is 15 residues long. Trimming cost V 5 bases and J 5 bases; bases outside gene matches: 7.

The DNA of the CDR3 is TGTGCCAGCAGTGTCGGGACAGGGGGCCATCAGCCCCAGCATTTT. Protein product: CASSVGTGGHQPQHF. The V and J genes are TRBV6-5 and TRBJ1-5, with 12 nucleotides matching TRBD1. The V segment lost 5 bases and the J segment 5 bases; nucleotides outside the gene matches: 4. This CDR3 is 15 amino acids long. CDR1 is MNHEY and CDR2 is SVGAGI in the germline V gene.

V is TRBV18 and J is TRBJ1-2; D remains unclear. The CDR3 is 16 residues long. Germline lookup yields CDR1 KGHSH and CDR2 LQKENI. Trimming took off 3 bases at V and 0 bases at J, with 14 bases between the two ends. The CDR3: CASSPVGRGTNYGYTF. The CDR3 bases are TGTGCCAGCTCACCCGTAGGTCGAGGGACTAACTATGGCTACACCTTC.

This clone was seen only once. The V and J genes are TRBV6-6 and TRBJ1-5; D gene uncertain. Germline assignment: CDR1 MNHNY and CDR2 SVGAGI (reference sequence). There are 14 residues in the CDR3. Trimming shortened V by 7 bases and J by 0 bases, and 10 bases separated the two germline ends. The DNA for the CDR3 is TGTGCCAGCAACGGGGATTATAGCAATCAGCCCCAGCATTTT. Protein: CASNGDYSNQPQHF.

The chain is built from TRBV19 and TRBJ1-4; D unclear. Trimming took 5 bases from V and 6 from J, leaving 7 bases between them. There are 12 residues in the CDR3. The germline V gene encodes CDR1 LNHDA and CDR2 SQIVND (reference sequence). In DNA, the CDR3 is TGTGCCAGTAGTCCCCGGGATGAAAAACTGTTTTTT. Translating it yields CASSPRDEKLFF.

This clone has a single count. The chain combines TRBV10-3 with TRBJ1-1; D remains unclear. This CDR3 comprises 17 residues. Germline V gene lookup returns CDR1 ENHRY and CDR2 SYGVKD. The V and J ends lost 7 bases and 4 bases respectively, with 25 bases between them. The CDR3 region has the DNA TGTGCCATCACCTCCTCGGGGATAGGGCAGGCGAGCACTGAAGCTTTCTTT. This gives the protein CAITSSGIGQASTEAFF.

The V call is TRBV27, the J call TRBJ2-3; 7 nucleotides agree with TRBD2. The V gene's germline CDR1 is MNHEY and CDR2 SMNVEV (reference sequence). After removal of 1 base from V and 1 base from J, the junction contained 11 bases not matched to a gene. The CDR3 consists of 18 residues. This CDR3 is CASSLLRAGVGGTDTQYF. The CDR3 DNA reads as TGTGCCAGCAGTTTATTAAGGGCGGGGGTCGGGGGCACAGATACGCAGTATTTT.

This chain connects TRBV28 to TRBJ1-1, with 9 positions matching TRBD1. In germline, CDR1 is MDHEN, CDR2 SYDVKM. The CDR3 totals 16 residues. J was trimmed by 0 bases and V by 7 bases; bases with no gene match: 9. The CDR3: CASTSGTGRLNTEAFF. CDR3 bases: TGTGCCAGCACCTCCGGGACAGGGAGATTGAACACTGAAGCTTTCTTT.

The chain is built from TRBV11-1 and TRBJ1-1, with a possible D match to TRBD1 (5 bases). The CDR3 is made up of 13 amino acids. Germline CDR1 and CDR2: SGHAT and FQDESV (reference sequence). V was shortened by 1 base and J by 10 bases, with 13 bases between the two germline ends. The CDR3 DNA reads TGTGCCAGCAGCTTAGTGTGGCAGGGAAGAGCTTTCTTT. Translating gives CASSLVWQGRAFF.

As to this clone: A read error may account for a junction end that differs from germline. The CDR3: CSSSLAGAGLGSGYTF. Written as DNA, the CDR3 is TGTTCCAGCAGCTTAGCGGGGGCAGGCCTAGGATCTGGCTACACCTTC. The rearrangement uses TRBV7-9 and TRBJ1-2, with D possibly being TRBD1 (6 bases). The germline CDR1 and CDR2 sequences are SEHNR and FQNEAQ (reference sequence). The CDR3 is made up of 16 amino acids.